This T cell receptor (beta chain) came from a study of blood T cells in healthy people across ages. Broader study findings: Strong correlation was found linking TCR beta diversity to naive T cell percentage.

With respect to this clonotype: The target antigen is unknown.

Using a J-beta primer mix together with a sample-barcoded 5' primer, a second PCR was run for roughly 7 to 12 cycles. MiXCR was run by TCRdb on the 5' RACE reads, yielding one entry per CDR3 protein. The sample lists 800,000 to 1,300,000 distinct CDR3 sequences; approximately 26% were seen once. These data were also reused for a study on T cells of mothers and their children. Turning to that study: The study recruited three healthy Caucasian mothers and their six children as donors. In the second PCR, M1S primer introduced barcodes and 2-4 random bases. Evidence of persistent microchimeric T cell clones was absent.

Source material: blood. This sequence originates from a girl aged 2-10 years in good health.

The CDR3 spells CASSQDKGQGEEQYF. The CDR3 nucleotides are TGCGCCAGCAGCCAAGATAAGGGCCAGGGCGAAGAGCAGTACTTC. The rearrangement links TRBV4-3 to TRBJ2-5, with D perhaps matching TRBD1 (5 bases). Looked up from germline, CDR1 is LGHNA and CDR2 is YSLEER. The V end was cut by 0 bases, the J end by 11 bases, with 19 bases between. CDR3 length: 15 residues.